The 9 T cell receptor beta chains listed next were all sequenced from one sample in a study of cytomegalovirus exposure and HLA in healthy donors. TCRdb's table, derived via immunoSEQ multiplex PCR, lists solely in-frame clones and lacks some. The sample includes approximately 160,000 clones, about 96% seen only once; the top ten take about 0.89%. The sample was PBMCs. These receptors were collected from a woman under 30 in good health and CMV-seronegative.

The gene calls are TRBV7-2 and TRBJ2-3, with 10 nucleotides matching TRBD2. With V trimmed by 4 bases and J by 2 bases, 3 bases remained unmatched. Germline lookup yields CDR1 SGHTA and CDR2 FQGNSA. The CDR3 contains 15 residues. In DNA, the CDR3 is TGTGCCAGCAGCTCACTAGCGGGGACCACAGATACGCAGTATTTT. It translates to CASSSLAGTTDTQYF.

CDR3 residues: CASSLNAGPYEQYF. Written as DNA, the CDR3 is TGTGCCAGCAGCTTAAATGCGGGCCCCTACGAGCAGTACTTC. The gene calls are TRBV7-3 and TRBJ2-7; D perhaps matches TRBD2 (5 bases). This CDR3 region has 14 residues. Between the trimmed V and J ends, which lost 1 base and 2 bases, there was a span of 9 bases. Germline CDR1 is SGHTA and CDR2 is FQGTGA.

The chain combines TRBV15 with TRBJ1-2; D not resolved. CDR3 size: 16 residues. V lost 0 bases, J lost 4 bases, and 15 bases lay in between. Germline-derived CDR1 and CDR2 are LNHNV and YYDKDF (reference sequence). The CDR3 region has the DNA TGTGCCACCAGCAGAGATAACCCGGCGGAACCCTATGGCTACACCTTC. Translating it yields CATSRDNPAEPYGYTF.

This chain joins TRBV4-1 and TRBJ1-1; no reliable D call. V lost 0 bases and J lost 0, with 8 bases in between. Germline CDR1 reads MGHRA; CDR2 reads YSYEKL. The CDR3 has 15 amino acids. CDR3 nucleotides: TGCGCCAGCAGCCAAGAGGACTTCTTGAACACTGAAGCTTTCTTT. This gives the protein CASSQEDFLNTEAFF.

The V gene is TRBV7-6, the J gene TRBJ1-4; no clear D gene. Looked up from germline, CDR1 is SGHVS and CDR2 is FNYEAQ. The V gene lost 5 bases and the J gene lost 0 bases, with 10 bases spanning the gap. The CDR3 length is 15 residues. CDR3 nucleotides: TGTGCCAGCAGCCAGACTGAAGCAACTAATGAAAAACTGTTTTTT. Translating gives CASSQTEATNEKLFF.

The rearrangement uses TRBV12-5 and TRBJ2-7; TRBD1 matches at 9 bases. The CDR3 is made up of 13 amino acids. V was clipped by 7 bases and J by 3 bases; unmatched bases: 4. Germline values: CDR1 LGHNT, CDR2 FRNRAP. DNA for the CDR3: TGTGCTAGTGTCAAGGACAGGGGCTACGAGCAGTACTTC. Residues: CASVKDRGYEQYF.

CDR3 in amino acids: CASSRTADNSPLHF. CDR3 bases: TGTGCCAGCAGTCGGACAGCGGATAATTCACCCCTCCACTTT. The chain uses TRBV6-5 and TRBJ1-6; possible D gene TRBD1, 6 bases. The ends were cut back, 5 bases at V and 5 bases at J, with 10 bases in the middle. From germline, CDR1 is MNHEY and CDR2 SVGAGI. This CDR3 is built from 14 residues.

The chain is built from TRBV7-6 and TRBJ1-3, with a weak D call TRBD1 (5 bases). The ends were cut back, 3 bases at V and 4 bases at J, with 13 bases in the middle. The germline V gene encodes CDR1 SGHVS and CDR2 FNYEAQ. The CDR3 contains 15 residues. The CDR3 sequence: CASSFDRAPGNTIYF. DNA of the CDR3: TGTGCCAGCAGCTTCGACAGAGCGCCAGGAAACACCATATATTTT.

The rearrangement uses TRBV4-2 and TRBJ1-3; unclear D gene. Trimming stripped 1 base from V and 0 bases from J, with 13 bases between. The CDR3 has 17 amino acids. The germline V gene has CDR1 LGHNA and CDR2 YNFKEQ. CDR3 amino acids: CASSQAGGTTSGNTIYF. The CDR3 region has the DNA TGTGCCAGCAGCCAAGCGGGTGGCACCACCTCTGGAAACACCATATATTTT.